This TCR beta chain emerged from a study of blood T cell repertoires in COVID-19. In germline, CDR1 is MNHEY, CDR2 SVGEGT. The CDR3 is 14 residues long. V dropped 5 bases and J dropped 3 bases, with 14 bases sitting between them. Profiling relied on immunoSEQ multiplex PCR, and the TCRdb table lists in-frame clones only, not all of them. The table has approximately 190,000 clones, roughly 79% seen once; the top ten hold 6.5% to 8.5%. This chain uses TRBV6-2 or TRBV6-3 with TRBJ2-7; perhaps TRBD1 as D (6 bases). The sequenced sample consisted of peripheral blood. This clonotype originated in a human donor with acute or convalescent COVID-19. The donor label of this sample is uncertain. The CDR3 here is CASSDRTRDYEQYF. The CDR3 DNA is TGTGCCAGCAGTGACAGGACCCGAGACTACGAGCAGTACTTC.